The rows below give T cell receptor beta chains drawn from one sample of a study of T cell responses to AZD1222 COVID-19 vaccine. Produced via immunoSEQ multiplex PCR; TCRdb's table is partial and in-frame only. This table holds fewer than 200,000 clones, approximately 88% found once. Specimen: peripheral blood, collected 28 days after the second AZD1222 dose. These receptors all stem from an adult who received the AZD1222 COVID-19 vaccine. The conserved cysteine and the conserved F or W are not part of the CDR3 here.

CDR3 protein: ASSRGTGGYTGELF; V gene: TRBV7-2; J gene: TRBJ2-2
CDR3 protein: ASSPRQGGEQY; V gene: TRBV18; J gene: TRBJ2-7
CDR3 protein: AIRADDLRDRILGGYSYEQY; V gene: TRBV10-3; J gene: TRBJ2-7
CDR3 protein: ASSPSRVGTQY; V gene: TRBV11-3; J gene: TRBJ2-5
CDR3 protein: AWSLAGAFQETQY; V gene: TRBV30; J gene: TRBJ2-5
CDR3 protein: ASSSGQNHYNEQF; V gene: TRBV28; J gene: TRBJ2-1
CDR3 protein: ASRQSELHEQF; V gene: TRBV7-9; J gene: TRBJ2-1
CDR3 protein: ASSLGRNYGYT; V gene: TRBV5-6; J gene: TRBJ1-2
CDR3 protein: ASSSRGWDREAGANVLT; V gene: TRBV7-9; J gene: TRBJ2-6
CDR3 protein: ASGIQGQETQY; V gene: TRBV11-3; J gene: TRBJ2-5
CDR3 protein: ASSEDRARYNEQF; V gene: TRBV6-1; J gene: TRBJ2-1
CDR3 protein: ASSQDVGGGAGEQF; V gene: TRBV4-3; J gene: TRBJ2-1
CDR3 protein: ASSYGQSFGNTIY; V gene: TRBV2; J gene: TRBJ1-3
CDR3 protein: ASISDRELAF; V gene: TRBV19; J gene: TRBJ1-1
CDR3 protein: ASSPERSTDTQY; V gene: TRBV11-2; J gene: TRBJ2-3
CDR3 protein: ASSPRYSGNTIY; V gene: TRBV3-1/TRBV3-2; J gene: TRBJ1-3
CDR3 protein: ASRIGQRGYYGYT; V gene: TRBV28; J gene: TRBJ1-2
CDR3 protein: ASSSVSYEQY; V gene: TRBV7-2; J gene: TRBJ2-7
CDR3 protein: AWSSTSGGANEQF; V gene: TRBV30; J gene: TRBJ2-1
CDR3 protein: ASKGSSSGNTIY; V gene: TRBV6-5; J gene: TRBJ1-3
CDR3 protein: ASSSPRGRATEAF; V gene: TRBV19; J gene: TRBJ1-1
CDR3 protein: AWSWHRDTVNTEAF; V gene: TRBV30; J gene: TRBJ1-1
CDR3 protein: ASSYGTNRVNEQF; V gene: TRBV19; J gene: TRBJ2-1
CDR3 protein: ASSYRTGGDQETQY; V gene: TRBV6-5; J gene: TRBJ2-5
CDR3 protein: AIRDGLAGSNEQF; V gene: TRBV10-3; J gene: TRBJ2-1
CDR3 protein: ASSHATGIAF; V gene: TRBV27; J gene: TRBJ1-1
CDR3 protein: ASSLHRRGPGANVLT; V gene: TRBV19; J gene: TRBJ2-6
CDR3 protein: ASSPGLLNTEAF; V gene: TRBV7-9; J gene: TRBJ1-1
CDR3 protein: ASSSRGGATRELF; V gene: TRBV9; J gene: TRBJ2-2
CDR3 protein: ASNSPGRNQPQH; V gene: TRBV6-5; J gene: TRBJ1-5
CDR3 protein: ASSPRTAGTSHEQY; V gene: TRBV18; J gene: TRBJ2-7
CDR3 protein: ASSTTSVYNEQF; V gene: TRBV14; J gene: TRBJ2-1
CDR3 protein: ASSVWTGTGNQPQH; V gene: TRBV6-1; J gene: TRBJ1-5
CDR3 protein: ASSEIISGNGYT; V gene: TRBV7-9; J gene: TRBJ1-2
CDR3 protein: ASSLAGGYGYT; V gene: TRBV11-2; J gene: TRBJ1-2
CDR3 protein: ASSQVFGGAYEQY; V gene: TRBV3-1/TRBV3-2; J gene: TRBJ2-7
CDR3 protein: ASSPSWDNSPLH; V gene: TRBV5-1; J gene: TRBJ1-6
CDR3 protein: AIRTDPGAGGYWGYNSPLH; V gene: TRBV10-3; J gene: TRBJ1-6
CDR3 protein: ASSFRLRLAGPGYEQY; V gene: TRBV28; J gene: TRBJ2-7
CDR3 protein: ASSQGTGAAGDTQY; V gene: TRBV4-3; J gene: TRBJ2-3
CDR3 protein: ASSLQHLQEAF; V gene: TRBV19; J gene: TRBJ1-1
CDR3 protein: ASSLQGQEYGYT; V gene: TRBV5-1; J gene: TRBJ1-2
CDR3 protein: ASSLGGDEQF; V gene: TRBV11-2; J gene: TRBJ2-1
CDR3 protein: ASSSPPLETQY; V gene: TRBV7-9; J gene: TRBJ2-5
CDR3 protein: ASSLGRSWPQH; V gene: TRBV27; J gene: TRBJ1-5
CDR3 protein: ASSHRTGGVETQY; V gene: TRBV11-3; J gene: TRBJ2-5
CDR3 protein: ASSQDLGLALYNEQF; V gene: TRBV3-1/TRBV3-2; J gene: TRBJ2-1
CDR3 protein: ASSYSGTGGNTEAF; V gene: TRBV6-5; J gene: TRBJ1-1
CDR3 protein: ASSQSGGPNQPQH; V gene: TRBV3-1/TRBV3-2; J gene: TRBJ1-5